The 27 T cell receptor beta chains listed next were all sequenced from one sample in a study of cytomegalovirus exposure and HLA in healthy donors. Profiling relied on immunoSEQ multiplex PCR, and the TCRdb table lists in-frame clones only, not all of them. Of about 250,000 clones listed, about 90% are singletons. The sequenced material came from PBMCs. These receptors came from a man younger than 35 in good health and CMV-seropositive.

The V call is TRBV19, the J call TRBJ1-5, with D possibly being TRBD1 (6 bases). The germline V gene has CDR1 LNHDA and CDR2 SQIVND (reference sequence). V lost 6 bases and J lost 6, with 24 bases in between. The length of the CDR3 is 17 residues. CDR3: CASRGGDRMESSQPQHF. DNA of the CDR3: TGTGCCAGTAGGGGGGGCGACAGGATGGAATCTAGTCAGCCCCAGCATTTT.

The V call is TRBV6-5, the J call TRBJ1-1; D unclear. The CDR3 is made up of 15 amino acids. Trimming shortened V by 0 bases and J by 8 bases, and 16 bases separated the two germline ends. CDR1 and CDR2 from the germline V gene are MNHEY and SVGAGI. Here the CDR3 DNA reads TGTGCCAGCAGTTACTCGATTTTTAGGCGAGCCGAAGCTTTCTTT. Translation: CASSYSIFRRAEAFF.

This chain joins TRBV6-1 and TRBJ1-2; a possible D gene is TRBD1 (5 bases). This CDR3 has 13 amino acids. CDR1 is MNHNS and CDR2 is SASEGT in the germline V gene. V lost 7 bases and J lost 3, with 12 bases in between. The DNA of the CDR3 is TGTGCCAGCAAGGTCAGGGATTACTATGGCTACACCTTC. As protein: CASKVRDYYGYTF.

V usage is TRBV5-6 and J usage is TRBJ1-1, with no clear D. Trimming shortened V by 4 bases and J by 8 bases, and 12 bases separated the two germline ends. The CDR3 totals 12 residues. Germline CDR1 and CDR2: SGHDT and YYEEEE. CDR3 sequence (DNA): TGTGCCAGCAGCCGCGGGATTCGGGAAGCTTTCTTT. The encoded protein is CASSRGIREAFF.

The V gene is TRBV2, the J gene TRBJ1-3; no reliable D call. The CDR3 runs 15 residues. Germline CDR1 and CDR2: SNHLY and FYNNEI. Trimming removed 0 bases from V and 0 bases from J, with 6 bases in between. CDR3 protein: CASSEAPSSGNTIYF. In DNA, the CDR3 is TGTGCCAGCAGTGAAGCGCCGAGCTCTGGAAACACCATATATTTT.

The chain combines TRBV2 with TRBJ2-7; 9 bases line up with TRBD1. The V gene's germline CDR1 is SNHLY and CDR2 FYNNEI. The CDR3 loop spans 14 amino acids. Trimming removed 6 bases from V and 7 bases from J; junction bases left unmatched: 10. CDR3 sequence: CASRNDRGEFEQYF. The CDR3 region has the DNA TGTGCCAGCAGAAATGACAGGGGGGAATTTGAGCAGTACTTC.

The chain employs TRBV7-9 and TRBJ2-2; 9 bases map to TRBD1. Germline assignment: CDR1 SEHNR and CDR2 FQNEAQ (reference sequence). The CDR3 runs to 15 residues. V gave up 5 bases and J gave up 5 bases; unmatched junction bases: 6. CDR3 nucleotides: TGTGCCAGCAGCCATGACAGGGGGGTGACCGGGGAGCTGTTTTTT. It encodes CASSHDRGVTGELFF.

The chain combines TRBV12-2 with TRBJ2-3; the table's D call TRBD2 went unverified against the DNA. TRBV12-2 represents a pseudogene. This CDR3 spans 14 amino acids. This CDR3 is CASRLGAAGATQYF. CDR3 bases: TGTGCAAGTCGCTTAGGGGCAGCGGGCGCTACGCAGTATTTT.

The chain combines TRBV27 with TRBJ2-3; D perhaps matches TRBD1 (6 bases). The CDR3 has 15 amino acids. Trimming stripped 6 bases from V and 0 bases from J, with 13 bases between. Germline V gene sequence: CDR1 MNHEY, CDR2 SMNVEV (reference sequence). This CDR3 is CASSYRVVSTDTQYF. DNA for the CDR3: TGTGCCAGCAGCTACAGGGTTGTCAGCACAGATACGCAGTATTTT.

This clone was detected only a few times. V gene TRBV6-1 combines with J gene TRBJ1-3; D gene ambiguous. With 6 bases removed from V and 0 bases from J, the gap between germline ends came to 12 bases. The CDR3 length is 15 residues. Germline CDR1 MNHNS, CDR2 SASEGT. This CDR3 reads CASSRGRSSGNTIYF. DNA of the CDR3: TGTGCCAGCAGCCGCGGACGGTCCTCTGGAAACACCATATATTTT.

J is TRBJ1-5 and V is TRBV6-5, with D possibly matching TRBD1 (5 bases). The CDR3 is 15 amino acids. The V end lost 5 bases, the J end lost 2 bases, and 13 bases lay between the germline ends. The germline CDR1 and CDR2 sequences are MNHEY and SVGAGI. CDR3 amino acids: CASSRDRLGNQPQHF. Written as DNA, the CDR3 is TGTGCCAGCAGTAGGGACCGCTTGGGCAATCAGCCCCAGCATTTT.

A few counts support this clone. J is TRBJ2-7 and V is TRBV5-1; D call uncertain. Trimming pared 3 bases from V and 5 bases from J, leaving 18 bases between. The CDR3 contains 15 residues. Germline V lookup: CDR1 SGHRS, CDR2 YFSETQ. CDR3 protein: CASSYRAPPRDEQYF. As DNA, the CDR3 is TGCGCCAGCAGCTACCGGGCCCCCCCGCGCGACGAGCAGTACTTC.

This sequence joins TRBV18 and TRBJ2-4, with 8 positions matching TRBD2. After removal of 3 bases from V and 9 bases from J, the junction contained 7 bases not matched to a gene. The CDR3 totals 14 residues. CDR1 is KGHSH, CDR2 LQKENI, per germline. CDR3 residues: CASSPQREYAIQYF. The CDR3, as DNA: TGTGCCAGCTCACCTCAGCGGGAGTATGCCATTCAGTACTTC.

This clone was seen just once. The chain has TRBV5-4 and TRBJ1-2, with 11 nucleotides matching TRBD1. From germline, CDR1 is SGHNT and CDR2 YYREEE (reference sequence). The trim removed 1 base at V and 8 bases at J, leaving 1 base unmatched. The CDR3 is made up of 13 amino acids. The CDR3 protein is CASSLRTGGGYTF. As DNA, the CDR3 is TGTGCCAGCAGCTTGAGGACAGGGGGCGGCTACACCTTC.

This clone was seen a handful of times. The rearrangement links TRBV18 to TRBJ2-5; D is unresolved. Trimming removed 1 base at V and 4 bases at J, with 10 bases between. This CDR3 comprises 14 residues. Germline CDR1 and CDR2: KGHSH and LQKENI. The CDR3 spells CASSPLRARETQYF. In nucleotides, the CDR3 is TGTGCCAGCTCACCACTACGGGCGCGAGAGACCCAGTACTTC.

J is TRBJ2-1 and V is TRBV5-1; 8 bases are a match to TRBD2. After removal of 0 bases from V and 8 bases from J, the junction contained 4 bases not matched to a gene. Per the germline V gene, CDR1 is SGHRS and CDR2 is YFSETQ. The CDR3 is 14 amino acids. This chain's CDR3 is CASSLGAGDDEQFF. For the CDR3, the DNA is TGCGCCAGCAGCTTGGGAGCGGGAGATGATGAGCAGTTCTTC.

The table lists this clone with a count of one. The chain employs TRBV2 and TRBJ2-7; perhaps TRBD1 as D (6 bases). Germline V lookup: CDR1 SNHLY, CDR2 FYNNEI. Trimming stripped 5 bases from V and 4 bases from J, with 9 bases between. CDR3 length: 12 residues. The CDR3: CASSNRGYEQYF. The CDR3 DNA is TGTGCCAGCAGTAATAGGGGGTACGAGCAGTACTTC.

The chain is built from TRBV28 and TRBJ1-1; unclear D gene. The germline V and J ends were trimmed by 10 bases and 8 bases, with 17 bases remaining between them. CDR1 and CDR2 (germline): MDHEN, SYDVKM. CDR3 length equals 12 residues. The CDR3 DNA reads TGTGCCACAATCGACATGGTCTTCGAAGCTTTCTTT. It specifies CATIDMVFEAFF.

This clone appeared a few times. The chain is built from TRBV11-2 and TRBJ2-7; D gene unclear. Germline assignment: CDR1 SGHAT and CDR2 FQNNGV. Trimming cost V 5 bases and J 0 bases, with 8 bases left between them. The CDR3 length is 13 residues. Here the CDR3 DNA reads TGTGCCAGCAGCCCCCTTGGCTCCTACGAGCAGTACTTC. Its translation is CASSPLGSYEQYF.

This chain joins TRBV14 and TRBJ2-7, with D unclear. This CDR3 region has 13 residues. With 0 bases removed from V and 7 bases from J, the gap between germline ends came to 10 bases. Germline loops: CDR1 SGHDN, CDR2 FVKESK. CDR3 DNA: TGTGCCAGCAGCCAAGATCTACTTCTGGAGCAGTACTTC. The encoded protein is CASSQDLLLEQYF.

The rearrangement joins TRBV5-1 to TRBJ1-4, with TRBD1 as a possible D gene (5 bases). CDR3 length: 15 amino acids. Germline lookup yields CDR1 SGHRS and CDR2 YFSETQ. V lost 2 bases to trimming and J lost 2 bases, with 10 bases between them. Here the CDR3 reads CASSFGGATNEKLFF. CDR3 nucleotide sequence: TGCGCCAGCAGCTTCGGGGGTGCTACTAATGAAAAACTGTTTTTT.

The gene calls are TRBV29-1 and TRBJ2-5; perhaps TRBD1 as D (6 bases). This CDR3 spans 12 amino acids. Trimming removed 5 bases from V and 5 bases from J, with 12 bases in between. Germline V gene sequence: CDR1 SQVTM, CDR2 ANQGSEA. The CDR3 is CSVHRARETQYF. DNA of the CDR3: TGCAGCGTTCACAGGGCGCGGGAGACCCAGTACTTC.

V and J are TRBV19 and TRBJ2-7; D may match TRBD1 or TRBD2 (5 bases each). Germline CDR1 is LNHDA and CDR2 is SQIVND (reference sequence). Trimming shortened V by 5 bases and J by 2 bases, and 7 bases separated the two germline ends. This CDR3 has 12 amino acids. CDR3 sequence: CASSGGAYEQYF. In DNA, the CDR3 is TGTGCCAGTAGTGGGGGAGCCTACGAGCAGTACTTC. Full variable domain (rest looked up from reference TRBV19 and TRBJ2-7): DGGITQSPKYLFRKEGQNVTLSCEQNLNHDAMYWYRQDPGQGLRLIYYSQIVNDFQKGDIAEGYSVSREKKESFPLTVTSAQKNPTAFYLCASSGGAYEQYFGPGTRLTVT.

Only a few counts were recorded for this clone. The chain is built from TRBV28 and TRBJ1-2; D call uncertain. Trimming took 3 bases from V and 0 from J, leaving 8 bases between them. The CDR3 length is 14 residues. Germline-derived CDR1 and CDR2 are MDHEN and SYDVKM. The CDR3 DNA is TGTGCCAGCAGTTTCCCTCTCTCTAACTATGGCTACACCTTC. It codes for CASSFPLSNYGYTF.

The chain recombines TRBV7-6 with TRBJ2-3; D not certain. This CDR3 contains 13 residues. V lost 5 bases, J lost 6 bases, and 12 bases lay in between. Germline loops: CDR1 SGHVS, CDR2 FNYEAQ. This CDR3 is CASSLEFGDTQYF. The CDR3 bases are TGTGCCAGCAGCCTCGAGTTTGGGGATACGCAGTATTTT.

The CDR3: CASSFPDSAVNEKLFF. In DNA, the CDR3 is TGTGCCAGCAGTTTCCCGGACTCGGCGGTTAATGAAAAACTGTTTTTT. This chain links TRBV6-5 with TRBJ1-4; unclear D gene. The V gene lost 4 bases and the J gene lost 4 bases, with 16 bases spanning the gap. Germline CDR1 reads MNHEY; CDR2 reads SVGAGI. The CDR3 consists of 16 residues.

This chain joins TRBV5-6 and TRBJ2-5; 9 bases fit TRBD2. The CDR3 totals 15 residues. Trimming removed 4 bases from V and 0 bases from J; junction bases left unmatched: 4. Germline lookup yields CDR1 SGHDT and CDR2 YYEEEE. CDR3 sequence reads: CASSPSGMYQETQYF. The CDR3 DNA is TGTGCCAGCAGCCCTAGCGGGATGTACCAAGAGACCCAGTACTTC.